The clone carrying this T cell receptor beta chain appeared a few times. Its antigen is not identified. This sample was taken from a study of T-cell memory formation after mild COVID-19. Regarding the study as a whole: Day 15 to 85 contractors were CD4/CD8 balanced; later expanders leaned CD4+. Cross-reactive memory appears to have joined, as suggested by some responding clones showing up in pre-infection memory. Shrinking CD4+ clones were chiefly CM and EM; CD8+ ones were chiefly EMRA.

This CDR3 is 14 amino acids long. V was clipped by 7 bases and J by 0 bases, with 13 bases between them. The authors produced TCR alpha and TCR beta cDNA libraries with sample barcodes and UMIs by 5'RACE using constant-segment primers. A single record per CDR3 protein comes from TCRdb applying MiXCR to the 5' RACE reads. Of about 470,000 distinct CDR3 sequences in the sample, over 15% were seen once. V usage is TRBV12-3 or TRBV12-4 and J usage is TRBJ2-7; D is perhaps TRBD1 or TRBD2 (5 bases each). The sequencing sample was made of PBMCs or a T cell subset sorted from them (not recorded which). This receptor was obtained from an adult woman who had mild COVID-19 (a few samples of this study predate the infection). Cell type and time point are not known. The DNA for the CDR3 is TGTGCCAGCACCTCTGGGGGTACCTCCTACGAGCAGTACTTC. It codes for CASTSGGTSYEQYF.